The source of this T cell receptor beta chain is a study of shared clonotypes between healthy human individuals. General observations from the study: Non-shared clonotypes showed lower generation probabilities than clonotypes common to all four donors.

Original methodology: In the immunoSEQ data, sequences were junction-only and lacked quality scores, so filtering differed. Here immunoSEQ multiplex PCR was the method, and the copy in TCRdb shows in-frame clones only, minus some. V and J calls and clone size are those listed in that table; D and trimming were worked out from the DNA. The repertoire consists of about 680,000 clones, with approximately 73% occurring once and the leading ten covering 1.5% to 2%. With 6 bases removed from V and 8 bases from J, the gap between germline ends came to 10 bases. Germline CDR1 is MDHEN and CDR2 is SYDVKM. There are 11 residues in the CDR3. Adult Caucasians living in Nashville, Tennessee made up all of the donors. As concerns this clone: No antigen is known for it.

Source material: memory CD4+ T cells sorted from blood. Subset here: CD45RA-negative fraction. This TCR came from a woman in her twenties or thirties in good health. V and J are TRBV28 and TRBJ1-2, with a tentative D call TRBD1 (6 bases). The CDR3 DNA sequence: TGTGCCAGCAGAACGAGGGGGGGCTACACCTTC. As protein: CASRTRGGYTF.